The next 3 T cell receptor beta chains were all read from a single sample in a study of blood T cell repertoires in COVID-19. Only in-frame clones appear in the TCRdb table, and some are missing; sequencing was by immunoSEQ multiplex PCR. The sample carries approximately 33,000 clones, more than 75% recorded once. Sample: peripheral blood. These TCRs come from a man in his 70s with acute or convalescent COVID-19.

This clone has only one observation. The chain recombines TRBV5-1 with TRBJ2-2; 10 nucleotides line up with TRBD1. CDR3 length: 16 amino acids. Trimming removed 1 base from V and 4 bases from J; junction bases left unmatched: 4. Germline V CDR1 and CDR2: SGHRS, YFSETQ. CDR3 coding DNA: TGCGCCAGCAGCTTGAGGGGACAGGGGTCCACCGGGGAGCTGTTTTTT. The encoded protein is CASSLRGQGSTGELFF.

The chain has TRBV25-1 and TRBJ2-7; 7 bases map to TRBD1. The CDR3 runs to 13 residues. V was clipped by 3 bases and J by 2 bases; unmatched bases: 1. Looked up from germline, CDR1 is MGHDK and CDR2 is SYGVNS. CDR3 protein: CASSDGTAYEQYF. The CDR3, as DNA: TGTGCCAGCAGTGACGGGACAGCCTACGAGCAGTACTTC.

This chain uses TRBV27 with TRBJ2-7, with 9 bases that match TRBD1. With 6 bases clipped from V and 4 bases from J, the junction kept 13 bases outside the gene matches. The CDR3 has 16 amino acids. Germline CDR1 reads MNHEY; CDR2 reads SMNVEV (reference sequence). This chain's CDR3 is CASSLLPGQGRYEQYF. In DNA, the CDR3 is TGTGCCAGCAGCCTACTCCCGGGACAGGGAAGGTACGAGCAGTACTTC.